This T cell receptor beta chain was sequenced for a study of shared clonotypes between healthy human individuals. Points from the study as a whole: Rarefaction showed that sequencing of sorted subsets was incomplete (despite large depth). In several donors, around 5.5% of naive CD4 clonotypes appeared in common.

Authors' data handling: ImmunoSEQ yielded junction-only sequences lacking quality scores, so filtering differed. Method: immunoSEQ multiplex PCR; TCRdb's copy keeps in-frame clones and lacks some. D and trimming were read from the DNA, whereas the V and J calls and clone size are those reported in that table. The table includes more than 1.2 million clones, approximately 98.5% detected once. Turning to this clone: Its specificity is not known.

The germline gives CDR1 SGHTA, CDR2 FQGNSA. V lost 4 bases, J lost 1 base, and 10 bases lay in between. The CDR3 runs to 14 residues. This TCR was sampled from a man aged 25 to 40 in good health. The rearrangement joins TRBV7-2 to TRBJ2-5, with D unresolved. Sequenced: naive CD4+ T cells sorted from blood. As to subset: CD45RA+ positively selected. The CDR3 protein is CASSSPPPQETQYF. Here the CDR3 DNA reads TGTGCCAGCAGCTCCCCTCCCCCCCAAGAGACCCAGTACTTC.